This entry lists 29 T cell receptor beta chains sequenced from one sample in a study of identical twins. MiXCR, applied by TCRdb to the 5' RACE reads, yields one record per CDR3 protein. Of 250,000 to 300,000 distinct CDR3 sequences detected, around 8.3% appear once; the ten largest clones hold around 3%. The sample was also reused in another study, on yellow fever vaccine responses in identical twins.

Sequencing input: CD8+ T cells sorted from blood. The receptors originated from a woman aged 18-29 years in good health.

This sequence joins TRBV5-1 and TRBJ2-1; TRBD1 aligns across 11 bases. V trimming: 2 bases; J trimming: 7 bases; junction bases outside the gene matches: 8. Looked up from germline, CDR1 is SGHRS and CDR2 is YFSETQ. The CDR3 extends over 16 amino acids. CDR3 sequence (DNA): TGCGCCAGCAGCTTCGCCCCGGGACAGGGGGGTAATGAGCAGTTCTTC. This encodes CASSFAPGQGGNEQFF. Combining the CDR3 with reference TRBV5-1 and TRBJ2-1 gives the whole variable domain KAGVTQTPRYLIKTRGQQVTLSCSPISGHRSVSWYQQTPGQGLQFLFEYFSETQRNKGNFPGRFSGRQFSNSRSEMNVSTLELGDSALYLCASSFAPGQGGNEQFFGPGTRLTVL.

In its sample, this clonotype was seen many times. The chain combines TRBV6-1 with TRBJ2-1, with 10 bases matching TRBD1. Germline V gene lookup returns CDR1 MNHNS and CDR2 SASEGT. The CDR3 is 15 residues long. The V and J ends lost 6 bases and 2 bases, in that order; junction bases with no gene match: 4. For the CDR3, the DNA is TGTGCCAGCAGCGAGACAGGGGGCACCTACAATGAGCAGTTCTTC. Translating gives CASSETGGTYNEQFF.

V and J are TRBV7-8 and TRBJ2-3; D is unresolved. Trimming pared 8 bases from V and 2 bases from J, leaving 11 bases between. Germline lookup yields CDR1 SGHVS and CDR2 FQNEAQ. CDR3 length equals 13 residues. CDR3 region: CASLLATTDTQYF. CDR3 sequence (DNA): TGTGCCAGCCTTCTCGCTACCACAGATACGCAGTATTTT.

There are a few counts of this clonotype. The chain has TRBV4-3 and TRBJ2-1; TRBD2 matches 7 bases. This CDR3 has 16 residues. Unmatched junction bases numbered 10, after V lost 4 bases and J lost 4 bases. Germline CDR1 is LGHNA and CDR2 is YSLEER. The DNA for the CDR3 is TGCGCCAGCAGCCCGACCCCCCGGGAGGCTTACAATGAGCAGTTCTTC. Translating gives CASSPTPREAYNEQFF.

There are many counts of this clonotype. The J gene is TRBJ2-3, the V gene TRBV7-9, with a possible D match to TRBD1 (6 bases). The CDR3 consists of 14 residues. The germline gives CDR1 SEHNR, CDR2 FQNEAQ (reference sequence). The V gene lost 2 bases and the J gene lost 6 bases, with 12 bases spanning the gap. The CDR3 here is CASSLRDNRDTQYF. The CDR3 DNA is TGTGCCAGCAGCTTACGGGACAATCGGGATACGCAGTATTTT.

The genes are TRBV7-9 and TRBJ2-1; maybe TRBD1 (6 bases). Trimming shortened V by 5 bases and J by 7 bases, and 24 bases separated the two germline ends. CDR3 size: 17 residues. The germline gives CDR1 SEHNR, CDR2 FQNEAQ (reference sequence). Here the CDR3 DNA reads TGTGCCAGCAGCCTTATTTTCGGGTCGGCAGGGGAGAATGAGCAGTTCTTC. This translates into CASSLIFGSAGENEQFF.

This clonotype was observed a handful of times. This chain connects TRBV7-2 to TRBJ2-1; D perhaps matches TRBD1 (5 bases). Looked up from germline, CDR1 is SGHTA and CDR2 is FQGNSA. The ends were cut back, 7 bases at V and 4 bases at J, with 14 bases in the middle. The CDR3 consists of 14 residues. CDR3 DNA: TGTGCCAGCAACAACCTGGACATATACAATGAGCAGTTCTTC. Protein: CASNNLDIYNEQFF.

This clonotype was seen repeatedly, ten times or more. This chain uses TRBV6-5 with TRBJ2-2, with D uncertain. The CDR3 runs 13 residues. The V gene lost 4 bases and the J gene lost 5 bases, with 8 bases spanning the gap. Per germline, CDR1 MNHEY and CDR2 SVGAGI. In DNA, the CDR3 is TGTGCCAGCAGTTCAACATTGACCGGGGAGCTGTTTTTT. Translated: CASSSTLTGELFF.

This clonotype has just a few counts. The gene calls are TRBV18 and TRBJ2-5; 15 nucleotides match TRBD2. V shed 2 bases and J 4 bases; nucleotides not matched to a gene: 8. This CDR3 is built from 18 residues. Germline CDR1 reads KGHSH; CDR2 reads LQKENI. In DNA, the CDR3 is TGTGCCAGCTCACCAAGGACTAGCGGGAGGGCCCCAAGAGAGACCCAGTACTTC. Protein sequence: CASSPRTSGRAPRETQYF.

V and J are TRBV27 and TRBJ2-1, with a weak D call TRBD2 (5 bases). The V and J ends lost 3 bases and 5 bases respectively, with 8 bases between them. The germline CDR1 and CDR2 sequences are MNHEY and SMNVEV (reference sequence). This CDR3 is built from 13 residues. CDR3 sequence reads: CASSFLADNEQFF. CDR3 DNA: TGTGCCAGCAGTTTTCTAGCCGACAATGAGCAGTTCTTC.

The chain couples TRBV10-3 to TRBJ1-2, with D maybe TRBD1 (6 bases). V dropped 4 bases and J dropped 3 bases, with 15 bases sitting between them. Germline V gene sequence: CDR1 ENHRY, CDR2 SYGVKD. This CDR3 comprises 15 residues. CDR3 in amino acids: CAISAFRGPHYGYTF. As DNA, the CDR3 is TGTGCCATCAGTGCCTTCAGGGGCCCACACTATGGCTACACCTTC.

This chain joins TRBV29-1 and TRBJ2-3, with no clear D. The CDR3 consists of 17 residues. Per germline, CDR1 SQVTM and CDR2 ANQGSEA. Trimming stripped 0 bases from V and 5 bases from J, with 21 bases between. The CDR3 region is CSVEDRPLRKHRDTQYF. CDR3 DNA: TGCAGCGTTGAAGATCGGCCGTTGCGGAAGCATAGAGATACGCAGTATTTT.

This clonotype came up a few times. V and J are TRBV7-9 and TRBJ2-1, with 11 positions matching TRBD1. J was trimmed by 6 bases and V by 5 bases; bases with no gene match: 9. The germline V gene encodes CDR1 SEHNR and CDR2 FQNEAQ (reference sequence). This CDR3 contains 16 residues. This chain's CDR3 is CASSLPDRGPLNEQFF. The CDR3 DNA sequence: TGTGCCAGCAGCCTTCCGGACAGGGGGCCCCTCAATGAGCAGTTCTTC.

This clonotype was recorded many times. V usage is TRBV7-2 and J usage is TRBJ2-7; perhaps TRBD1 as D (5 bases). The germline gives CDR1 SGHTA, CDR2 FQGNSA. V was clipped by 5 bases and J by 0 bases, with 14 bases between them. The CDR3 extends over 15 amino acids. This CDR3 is CASSQGVQSSYEQYF. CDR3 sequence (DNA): TGTGCCAGCAGCCAAGGGGTCCAGAGCTCCTACGAGCAGTACTTC.

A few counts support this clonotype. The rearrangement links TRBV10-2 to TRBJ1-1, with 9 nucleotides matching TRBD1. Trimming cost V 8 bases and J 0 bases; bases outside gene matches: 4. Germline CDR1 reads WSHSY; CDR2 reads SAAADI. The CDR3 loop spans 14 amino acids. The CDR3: CASGRTGVNTEAFF. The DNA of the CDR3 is TGCGCCAGCGGACGGACAGGGGTGAACACTGAAGCTTTCTTT.

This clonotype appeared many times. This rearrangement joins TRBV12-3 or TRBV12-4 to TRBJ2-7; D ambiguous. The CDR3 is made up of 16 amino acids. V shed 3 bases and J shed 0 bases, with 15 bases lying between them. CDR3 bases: TGTGCCAGCAGTTTCAGCAGCCTGAGTTTCTCCTACGAGCAGTACTTC. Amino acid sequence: CASSFSSLSFSYEQYF.

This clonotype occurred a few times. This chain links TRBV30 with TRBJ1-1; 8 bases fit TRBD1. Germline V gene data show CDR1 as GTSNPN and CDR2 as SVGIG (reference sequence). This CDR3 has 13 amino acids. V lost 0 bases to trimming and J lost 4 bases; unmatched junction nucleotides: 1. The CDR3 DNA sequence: TGTGCCTGGAGTGTTACAGGGGGCACTGAAGCTTTCTTT. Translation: CAWSVTGGTEAFF.

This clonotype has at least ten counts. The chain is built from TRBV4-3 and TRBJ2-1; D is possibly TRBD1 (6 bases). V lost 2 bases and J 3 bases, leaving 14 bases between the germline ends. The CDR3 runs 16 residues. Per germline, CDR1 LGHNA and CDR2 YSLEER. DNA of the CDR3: TGCGCCAGCAGCCAAATGGCCGGGACACTCTACAATGAGCAGTTCTTC. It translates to CASSQMAGTLYNEQFF.

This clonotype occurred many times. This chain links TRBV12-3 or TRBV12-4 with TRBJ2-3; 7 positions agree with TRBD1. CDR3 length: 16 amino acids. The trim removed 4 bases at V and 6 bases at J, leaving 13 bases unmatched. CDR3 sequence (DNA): TGTGCCAGCAGTTCATGGGACAGTATAGTAGCTGATACGCAGTATTTT. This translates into CASSSWDSIVADTQYF.

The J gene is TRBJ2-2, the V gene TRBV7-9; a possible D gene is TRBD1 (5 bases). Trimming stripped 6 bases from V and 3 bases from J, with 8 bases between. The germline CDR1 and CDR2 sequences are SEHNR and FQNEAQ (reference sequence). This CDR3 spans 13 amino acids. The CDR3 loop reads CASRPGYTGELFF. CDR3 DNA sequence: TGTGCCAGCAGGCCAGGGTACACCGGGGAGCTGTTTTTT.

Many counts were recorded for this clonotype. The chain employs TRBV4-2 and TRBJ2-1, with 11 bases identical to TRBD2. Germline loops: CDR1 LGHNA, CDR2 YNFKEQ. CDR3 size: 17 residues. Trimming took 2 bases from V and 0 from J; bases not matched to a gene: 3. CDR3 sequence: CASSQTTSGGSYNEQFF. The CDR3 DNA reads TGTGCCAGCAGCCAAACCACTAGCGGGGGCTCCTACAATGAGCAGTTCTTC.

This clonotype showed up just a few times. This chain's CDR3 is CATSIGTGGNEQFF. CDR3 DNA sequence: TGTGCCACCAGCATCGGGACAGGGGGAAATGAGCAGTTCTTC. The genes are TRBV15 and TRBJ2-1, with 11 bases lining up with TRBD1. From germline, CDR1 is LNHNV and CDR2 YYDKDF (reference sequence). V shed 4 bases and J 7 bases; nucleotides not matched to a gene: 3. This CDR3 comprises 14 residues. Variable domain in full (rest from reference TRBV15 and TRBJ2-1): DAMVIQNPRYQVTQFGKPVTLSCSQTLNHNVMYWYQQKSSQAPKLLFHYYDKDFNNEADTPDNFQSRRPNTSFCFLDIRSPGLGDTAMYLCATSIGTGGNEQFFGPGTRLTVL.

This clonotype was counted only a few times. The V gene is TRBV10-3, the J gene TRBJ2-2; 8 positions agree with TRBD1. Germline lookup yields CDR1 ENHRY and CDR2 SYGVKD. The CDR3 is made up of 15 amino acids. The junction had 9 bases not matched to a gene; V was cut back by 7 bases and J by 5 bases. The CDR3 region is CAITAGQGPTGELFF. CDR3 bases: TGTGCCATCACGGCTGGACAGGGCCCGACCGGGGAGCTGTTTTTT.

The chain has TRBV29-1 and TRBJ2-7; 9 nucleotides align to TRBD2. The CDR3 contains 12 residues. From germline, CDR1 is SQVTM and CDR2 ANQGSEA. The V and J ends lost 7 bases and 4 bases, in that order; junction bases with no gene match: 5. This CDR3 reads CSGGTSSYEQYF. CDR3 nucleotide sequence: TGCAGCGGAGGGACTAGCAGTTACGAGCAGTACTTC.

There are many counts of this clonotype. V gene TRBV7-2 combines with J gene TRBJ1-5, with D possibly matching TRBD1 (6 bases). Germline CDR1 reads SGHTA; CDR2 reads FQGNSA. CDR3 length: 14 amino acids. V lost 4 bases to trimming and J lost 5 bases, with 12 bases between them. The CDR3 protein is CASSYRGGYQPQHF. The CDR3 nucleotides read TGTGCCAGCAGCTATCGAGGGGGATATCAGCCCCAGCATTTT.

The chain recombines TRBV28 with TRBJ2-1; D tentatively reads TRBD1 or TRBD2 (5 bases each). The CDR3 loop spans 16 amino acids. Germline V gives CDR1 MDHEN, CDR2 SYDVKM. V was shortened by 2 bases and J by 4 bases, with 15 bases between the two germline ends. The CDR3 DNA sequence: TGTGCCAGCAGTTTAGGGGCTCGCGGGTTGTACAATGAGCAGTTCTTC. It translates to CASSLGARGLYNEQFF. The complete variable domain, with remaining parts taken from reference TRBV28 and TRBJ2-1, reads DVKVTQSSRYLVKRTGEKVFLECVQDMDHENMFWYRQDPGLGLRLIYFSYDVKMKEKGDIPEGYSVSREKKERFSLILESASTNQTSMYLCASSLGARGLYNEQFFGPGTRLTVL.

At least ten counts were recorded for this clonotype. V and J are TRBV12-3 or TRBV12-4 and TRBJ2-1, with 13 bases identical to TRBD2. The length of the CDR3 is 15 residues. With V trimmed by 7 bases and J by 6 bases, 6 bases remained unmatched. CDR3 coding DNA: TGTGCCAGCATCGTGACTAGCGGGGGGCCCAATGAGCAGTTCTTC. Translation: CASIVTSGGPNEQFF.

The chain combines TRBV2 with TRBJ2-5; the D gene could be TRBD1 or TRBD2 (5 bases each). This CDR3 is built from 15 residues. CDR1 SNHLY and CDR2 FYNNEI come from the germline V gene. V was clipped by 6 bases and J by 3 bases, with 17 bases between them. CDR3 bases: TGTGCCAGCAGCGAACGGGACGTTCTTGAAGAGACCCAGTACTTC. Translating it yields CASSERDVLEETQYF.

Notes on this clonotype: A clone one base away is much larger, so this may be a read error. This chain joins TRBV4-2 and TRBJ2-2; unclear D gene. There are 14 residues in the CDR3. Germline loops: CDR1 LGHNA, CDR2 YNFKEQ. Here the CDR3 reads CASSHNTNAGELFF. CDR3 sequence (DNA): TGTGCCAGCAGCCACAACACGAACGCCGGGGAGCTGTTTTTT.